The TCR beta chain described here comes from a study of blood T cell repertoires in COVID-19. Study-level background: The United States, Italy and Spain provided the acute and convalescent COVID-19 samples. PBMCs, B-cell-depleted T cells, or T cells were the source of the cDNA or gDNA that made up the material.

In the authors' methods: Cell counts per sample came from amplifying reference gene primers. The data were produced by immunoSEQ multiplex PCR, yet TCRdb's version contains in-frame clones alone and is incomplete. V, J and clone size reflect that table, while D and trimming were determined from the DNA. The table lists some 100,000 clones, around 90% of them singletons. Germline trimming cut 3 bases from V and 1 base from J; bases unmatched to any gene: 1. Germline-derived CDR1 and CDR2 are SGHTA and FQGNSA. CDR3 length: 15 amino acids. The source of this sequence is a woman in her 70s with acute or convalescent COVID-19. V gene TRBV7-2 combines with J gene TRBJ2-3; 10 bases line up with TRBD2. The sample consisted of peripheral blood. DNA for the CDR3: TGTGCCAGCAGCTTCAGCGGGGGGGGCACAGATACGCAGTATTTT. This codes for CASSFSGGGTDTQYF. Complete variable domain (other parts from reference TRBV7-2 and TRBJ2-3): GAGVSQSPSNKVTEKGKDVELRCDPISGHTALYWYRQSLGQGLEFLIYFQGNSAPDKSGLPSDRFSAERTGGSVSTLTIQRTQQEDSAVYLCASSFSGGGTDTQYFGPGTRLTVL.